The subject of this entry is one T cell receptor beta chain. The data were obtained in a study of blood T cell repertoires in COVID-19. The wider study: Sample material is recorded as cDNA or gDNA derived from T cells, B-cell-depleted T cells, or PBMCs.

Authors' methods: Estimation of nucleated cell counts was performed using reference gene primer amplification. Generated by immunoSEQ multiplex PCR, the TCRdb table keeps only in-frame clones and is missing some. For V, J and clone size, that table is used; D and trimming come from the DNA. In the table there are some 270,000 clones, 90% of which are singletons. Followed over time, Seattle patients had been enrolled while infection was active. V shed 4 bases and J 2 bases; nucleotides not matched to a gene: 12. CDR3 length: 17 residues. The germline V gene has CDR1 GTSNPN and CDR2 SVGIG (reference sequence).

V gene TRBV30 combines with J gene TRBJ2-1, with 9 bases aligning to TRBD1. This TCR derives from a woman aged 55 to 70 with COVID-19, enrolled during active disease. The sequencing sample was made of peripheral blood. CDR3 protein: CAWTPLTGTGPYNEQFF. CDR3 DNA sequence: TGTGCCTGGACCCCGCTCACCGGGACAGGGCCCTACAATGAGCAGTTCTTC.